Shown below are 4 T cell receptor beta chains from a single sample sequenced in a study of T cell responses to AZD1222 COVID-19 vaccine. Measured with immunoSEQ multiplex PCR; TCRdb has only the in-frame clones, and not every one. Here the sample spans about 270,000 clones, around 92% being singletons. Sequencing used peripheral blood, obtained 28 days after the second AZD1222 dose. Source of these receptors: an adult who received the AZD1222 COVID-19 vaccine.

The chain combines TRBV5-1 with TRBJ1-4; the match to TRBD1 covers 9 bases. There are 13 residues in the CDR3. V shed 4 bases and J 8 bases; nucleotides not matched to a gene: 3. Per the germline V gene, CDR1 is SGHRS and CDR2 is YFSETQ. CDR3 residues: CASSTGQGEKLFF. CDR3 nucleotides: TGCGCCAGCAGCACCGGACAGGGGGAAAAACTGTTTTTT.

The J gene is TRBJ1-3, the V gene TRBV5-6; D gene uncertain. The V and J ends lost 4 bases and 3 bases respectively, with 14 bases between them. CDR1 is SGHDT, CDR2 YYEEEE, per germline. The CDR3 totals 15 residues. DNA of the CDR3: TGTGCCAGCAGCCCAGACCGGACGAGTGGAAACACCATATATTTT. Amino acid sequence: CASSPDRTSGNTIYF.

The CDR3 loop reads CASSGEGGNQPQHF. In DNA, the CDR3 is TGTGCCAGCAGTGGGGAGGGAGGGAATCAGCCCCAGCATTTT. The chain joins TRBV2 to TRBJ1-5; no clear D. This CDR3 contains 14 residues. Germline values: CDR1 SNHLY, CDR2 FYNNEI. Trimming took off 4 bases at V and 4 bases at J, with 11 bases between the two ends.

This chain joins TRBV19 and TRBJ1-6; 7 bases fit TRBD1. Germline V gives CDR1 LNHDA, CDR2 SQIVND (reference sequence). This CDR3 is 16 amino acids long. V gave up 11 bases and J gave up 0 bases; unmatched junction bases: 10. CDR3 protein: CAPSDRASSYNSPLHF. The CDR3 DNA follows: TGTGCCCCTTCCGACAGGGCGAGCTCCTATAATTCACCCCTCCACTTT.